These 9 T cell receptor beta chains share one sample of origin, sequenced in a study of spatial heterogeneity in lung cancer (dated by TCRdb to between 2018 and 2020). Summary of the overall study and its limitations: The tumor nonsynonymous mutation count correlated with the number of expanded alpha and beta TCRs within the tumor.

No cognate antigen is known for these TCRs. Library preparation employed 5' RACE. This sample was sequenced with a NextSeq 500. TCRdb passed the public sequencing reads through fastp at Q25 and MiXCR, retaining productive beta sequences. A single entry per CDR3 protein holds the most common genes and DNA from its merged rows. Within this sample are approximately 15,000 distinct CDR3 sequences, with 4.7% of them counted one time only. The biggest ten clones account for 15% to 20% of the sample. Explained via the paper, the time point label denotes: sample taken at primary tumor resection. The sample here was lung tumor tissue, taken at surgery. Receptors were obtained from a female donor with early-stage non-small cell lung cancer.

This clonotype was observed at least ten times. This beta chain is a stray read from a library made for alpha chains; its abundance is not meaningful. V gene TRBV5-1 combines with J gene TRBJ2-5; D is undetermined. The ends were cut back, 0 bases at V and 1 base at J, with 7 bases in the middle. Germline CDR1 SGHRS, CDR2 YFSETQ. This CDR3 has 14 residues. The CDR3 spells CASSLDGFQETQYF. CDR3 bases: TGCGCCAGCAGCTTGGACGGATTCCAAGAGACCCAGTACTTC.

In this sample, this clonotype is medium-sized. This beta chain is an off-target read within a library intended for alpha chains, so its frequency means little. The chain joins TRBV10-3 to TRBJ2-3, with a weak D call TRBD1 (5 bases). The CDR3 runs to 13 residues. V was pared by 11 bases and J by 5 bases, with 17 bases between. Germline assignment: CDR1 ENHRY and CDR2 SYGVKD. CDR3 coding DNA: TGTGCCTCCGCCGGTGGGGCGGAAGATACGCAGTATTTT. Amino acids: CASAGGAEDTQYF.

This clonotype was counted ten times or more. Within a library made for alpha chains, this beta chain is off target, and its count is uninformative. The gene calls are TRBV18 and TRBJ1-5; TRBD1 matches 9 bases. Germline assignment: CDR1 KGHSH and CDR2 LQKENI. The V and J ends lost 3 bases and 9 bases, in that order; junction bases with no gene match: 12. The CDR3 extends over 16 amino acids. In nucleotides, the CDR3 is TGTGCCAGCTCACCCGAGGCGACAGGGGGTAATGGGCCCCAGCATTTT. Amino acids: CASSPEATGGNGPQHF.

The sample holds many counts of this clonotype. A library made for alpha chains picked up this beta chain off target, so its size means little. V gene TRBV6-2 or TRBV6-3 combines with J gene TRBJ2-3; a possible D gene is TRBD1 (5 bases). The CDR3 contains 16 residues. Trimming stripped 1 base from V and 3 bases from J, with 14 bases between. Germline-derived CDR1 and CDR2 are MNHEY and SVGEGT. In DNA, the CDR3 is TGTGCCAGCAGTTACTGGATGGGGCTGATGACAGATACGCAGTATTTT. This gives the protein CASSYWMGLMTDTQYF.

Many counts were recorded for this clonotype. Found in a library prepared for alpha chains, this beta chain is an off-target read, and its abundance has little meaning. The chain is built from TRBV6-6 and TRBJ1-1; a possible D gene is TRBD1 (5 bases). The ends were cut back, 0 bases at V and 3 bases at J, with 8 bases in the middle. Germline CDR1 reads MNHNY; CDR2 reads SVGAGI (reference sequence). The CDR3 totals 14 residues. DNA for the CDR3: TGTGCCAGCAGTTACTCAGGGGCGGACACTGAAGCTTTCTTT. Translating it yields CASSYSGADTEAFF.

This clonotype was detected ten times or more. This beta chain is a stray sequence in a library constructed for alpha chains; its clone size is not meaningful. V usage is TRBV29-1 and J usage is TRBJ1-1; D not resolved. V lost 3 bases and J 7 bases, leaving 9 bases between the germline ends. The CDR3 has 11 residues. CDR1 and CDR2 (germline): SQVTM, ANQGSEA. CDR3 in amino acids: CSVEVVYEAFF. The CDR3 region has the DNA TGCAGCGTTGAGGTGGTCTATGAAGCTTTCTTT.

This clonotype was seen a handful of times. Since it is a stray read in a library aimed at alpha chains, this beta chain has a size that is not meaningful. DNA for the CDR3: TGCAGTGCCCTGGGGGAGACCCAGTACTTC. This codes for CSALGETQYF. This chain connects TRBV20-1 to TRBJ2-5, with D unresolved. Germline CDR1 is DFQATT and CDR2 is SNEGSKA (reference sequence). This CDR3 region has 10 residues. Deletions cut 6 bases from V and 5 bases from J, with 7 bases between.

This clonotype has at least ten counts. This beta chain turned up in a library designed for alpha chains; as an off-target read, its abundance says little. CDR3 amino acids: CASSEFGGGSTDTQYF. CDR3 coding DNA: TGTGCCAGCAGTGAATTTGGCGGGGGAAGCACAGATACGCAGTATTTT. This chain connects TRBV6-1 to TRBJ2-3, with 7 bases lining up with TRBD2. CDR1 and CDR2 (germline): MNHNS, SASEGT. The length of the CDR3 is 16 residues. Trimming removed 2 bases from V and 0 bases from J; junction bases left unmatched: 5.

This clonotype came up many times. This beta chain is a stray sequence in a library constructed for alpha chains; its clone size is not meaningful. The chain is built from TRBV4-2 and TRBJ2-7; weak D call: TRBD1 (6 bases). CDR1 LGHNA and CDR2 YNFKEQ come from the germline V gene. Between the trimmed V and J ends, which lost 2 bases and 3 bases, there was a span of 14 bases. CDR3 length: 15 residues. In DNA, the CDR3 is TGTGCCAGCAGCCAACCTGACAGGTTTAACTACGAGCAGTACTTC. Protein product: CASSQPDRFNYEQYF.